This TCR beta chain is from a study of cytomegalovirus exposure and HLA in healthy donors. The germline CDR1 and CDR2 sequences are KGHSH and LQKENI. CDR3 length: 14 amino acids. Trimming pared 4 bases from V and 2 bases from J, leaving 8 bases between. Remarks on this clone: The antigen is not known.

Donors showed nominal health when sampled, although they likely had unrecorded immune exposures. A multiplex PCR was run with 60 Vbeta primers and 13 Jbeta primers. Repertoires were generated with immunoSEQ multiplex PCR, while TCRdb's copy carries only in-frame clones and drops some. The sample's table shows about 50,000 clones. Findings and limits, study-wide: For most TCR sequences rarity was the rule, although some public TCRs occurred in many donors. Earlier analysis found most TCR beta V segments productive about 87% or about 30% of the time. Later genetic work tied a missense DCLRE1C variant to beta-chain V and J trimming.

The V and J genes are TRBV18 and TRBJ2-2, with D possibly matching TRBD1 (5 bases). Sequenced material: PBMCs. The source is a woman aged 60-75 years in good health and CMV-seropositive. CDR3 region: CASSLQENTGELFF. The DNA of the CDR3 is TGTGCCAGCTCACTACAGGAAAACACCGGGGAGCTGTTTTTT.